The clone carrying this T cell receptor (beta chain) came up a few times. J lost 7 bases, V lost 3 bases, and 7 bases had no gene match. The CDR3 sequence is 13 residues long. Looked up from germline, CDR1 is SGDLS and CDR2 is YYNGEE. The data were produced by immunoSEQ multiplex PCR, yet TCRdb's version contains in-frame clones alone and is incomplete. The sample contains about 500,000 clones, around 77% of which appear only once. The data originate from a study of shared clonotypes between healthy human individuals. The V gene is TRBV9, the J gene TRBJ2-7; 7 positions agree with TRBD2. Sequencing was carried out using PBMCs. The receptor was isolated from a woman in her thirties or forties in good health. Some clones in this sample may be carry-over from other donors' samples. The CDR3 region has the DNA TGTGCCAGCAGCGCCTCGACTAGCATGGAGCAGTACTTC. Residues: CASSASTSMEQYF.